This is a list of T cell receptor beta chains from one sample in a study of post-analysis software for immune sequencing data. TCRdb independently ran MiXCR on the PCR reads; one entry per CDR3 protein. Of approximately 730,000 distinct CDR3 sequences in the sample, 25% to 30% were seen once. Sequenced material: blood. These receptors were taken from a girl aged 5-17 years with multiple sclerosis. CDR3s include the opening cysteine and the closing phenylalanine or tryptophan. The D gene is left open where the match is weak. Size values are once, few and many counts, or a class for expanded clones, and some rows have none.

v_call,d_call,j_call,clone_size,cdr3_length,cdr3_nt,cdr3_aa
TRBV23-1,TRBD1,TRBJ2-3,NA,14,TGCGCCAGCCGAACAGGGGTACATCCAGATACGCAGTATTTT,CASRTGVHPDTQYF
TRBV29-1,TRBD1,TRBJ2-3,few,13,TGCAGCGTGGACAGGGGGCGCCGAGATACGCAGTATTTT,CSVDRGRRDTQYF
TRBV19,TRBD2,TRBJ2-3,few,15,TGTGCCAGCGACCTCGGGGGGTACCGCACAGATACGCAGTATTTT,CASDLGGYRTDTQYF
TRBV25-1,NA,TRBJ1-2,NA,13,TGTGCCAGCAGGGAACCGGGGACGAGGGGCTACACCTTC,CASREPGTRGYTF
TRBV5-1,NA,TRBJ2-6,NA,16,TGCGCCAGCAGCTCGCAAGGGGGAGCTGGGGCCAACGTCCTGACTTTC,CASSSQGGAGANVLTF
TRBV28,NA,TRBJ2-4,few,18,TGTGCCAGCAGTTCGGGGGGCAGGCCCACTCTTGCCAAAAACATTCAGTACTTC,CASSSGGRPTLAKNIQYF
TRBV12-3/TRBV12-4,TRBD2,TRBJ2-1,NA,15,TGTGCCAGCAGTGGACTAGCGGTGGCCTACAATGAGCAGTTCTTC,CASSGLAVAYNEQFF
TRBV12-3/TRBV12-4,NA,TRBJ2-3,few,15,TGTGCCAGCAGGCAGCAGACGGGTTTCTCAGATACGCAGTATTTT,CASRQQTGFSDTQYF
TRBV5-1,NA,TRBJ2-1,few,17,TGCGCCAGCAGCTTGCGGGCTAGCGCCGAATACTACAATGAGCAGTTCTTC,CASSLRASAEYYNEQFF
TRBV6-1,TRBD2,TRBJ2-1,few,15,TGTGCCTGTCGGGGTAGCGGGAGGTCCCACAATGAGCAGTTCTTC,CACRGSGRSHNEQFF
TRBV10-2,NA,TRBJ1-1,NA,15,TGCGCCAGCCGACGACCATCGGGGTTGGGCACTGAAGCTTTCTTT,CASRRPSGLGTEAFF
TRBV6-1,NA,TRBJ1-5,few,14,TGTGCCAGCAGTGAAAGGGGTTCCAATCAGCCCCAGCATTTT,CASSERGSNQPQHF
TRBV6-6,TRBD1,TRBJ1-3,NA,16,TGTGCCAGCAGTTACTCCAGGGGGCGCGATGGAAACACCATATATTTT,CASSYSRGRDGNTIYF
TRBV10-3,NA,TRBJ1-2,few,13,TGTGCCACCGCTGATCGCGGACAATATGGCTACACCTTC,CATADRGQYGYTF
TRBV2,TRBD1,TRBJ2-7,few,13,TGTGCCAGCGCCGGGACAGAAGCCTACGAGCAGTACTTC,CASAGTEAYEQYF
TRBV6-2/TRBV6-3,NA,TRBJ2-7,few,12,TGTGCCAGCAGTCCCCCATACTACGAGCAGTACTTC,CASSPPYYEQYF
TRBV5-4,NA,TRBJ2-7,few,14,TGTGCCAGCAGCTTGGGATCCATCTCCTACGAGCAGTACTTC,CASSLGSISYEQYF
TRBV4-1,TRBD1,TRBJ2-1,NA,14,TGCGCCGGCAGCGCCCGGGACAGGTTGGATGAGCAGTTCTTC,CAGSARDRLDEQFF
TRBV7-8,TRBD2,TRBJ2-5,NA,15,TGTGCCAGCAGCTTTACACTAGCGGGCGGCAATGAGCAGTACTTC,CASSFTLAGGNEQYF
TRBV15,TRBD2,TRBJ2-5,NA,17,TGTGCCACCAGCAAAGGGATCCCGGGACTAATCCTCCGTGAGCAGTACTTC,CATSKGIPGLILREQYF
TRBV29-1,TRBD1,TRBJ1-1,few,14,TGCAGCGTTGAACGCGGGACAGGGAACACTGAAGCTTTCTTT,CSVERGTGNTEAFF
TRBV19,NA,TRBJ1-5,few,14,TGTGCCAGTAGTATAGCCGGACCCAATCAGCCCCAGCATTTT,CASSIAGPNQPQHF
TRBV12-5,NA,TRBJ2-5,few,14,TGTGCTAGTGGCCTCGGGACTGTTGGAGAGACCCAGTACTTC,CASGLGTVGETQYF
TRBV6-5,NA,TRBJ2-1,NA,11,TGTGCCAGCAGTACTATCAATGAGCAGTTCTTC,CASSTINEQFF
TRBV20-1,NA,TRBJ2-1,NA,14,TGCAGTGTGGTCGGAACACCATTCTACAATGAGCAGTTCTTC,CSVVGTPFYNEQFF
TRBV7-9,NA,TRBJ2-3,NA,14,TGTGCCAGCAGCTTACTTGGAGTCGCAGATACGCAGTATTTT,CASSLLGVADTQYF